The source of this TCR beta chain is a study of CD8 T cells in Susac syndrome. RNA was extracted with the RNeasy kit, and a quantity of about 0.45 to 1 ug was reverse transcribed using random hexamers. An immunoSEQ multiplex PCR generated amplified TCR beta CDR3 products spanning 54 Vbeta and 13 Jbeta. TCRdb itself ran the immunoSEQ multiplex PCR reads through MiXCR, one entry per CDR3 protein. The data contain approximately 160,000 distinct CDR3 sequences, just over 90% of them singletons. With V trimmed by 1 base and J by 8 bases, 6 bases remained unmatched. Germline-derived CDR1 and CDR2 are SEHNR and FQNEAQ (reference sequence). The CDR3 has 15 residues. Controls matched for sex and age were healthy donors. Isolation of CD8+ and CD4+ T cells was performed negatively, whereas enrichment of TEMRA cells was done by FACS.

The receptor was isolated from a human donor in good health. The chain joins TRBV7-9 to TRBJ2-1, with 9 nucleotides matching TRBD2. Sequenced: CD4+ T cells from PBMCs. CDR3 DNA: TGTGCCAGCAGCTTAGGAGCGGGGGGTAGGGATGAGCAGTTCTTC. Its translation: CASSLGAGGRDEQFF.